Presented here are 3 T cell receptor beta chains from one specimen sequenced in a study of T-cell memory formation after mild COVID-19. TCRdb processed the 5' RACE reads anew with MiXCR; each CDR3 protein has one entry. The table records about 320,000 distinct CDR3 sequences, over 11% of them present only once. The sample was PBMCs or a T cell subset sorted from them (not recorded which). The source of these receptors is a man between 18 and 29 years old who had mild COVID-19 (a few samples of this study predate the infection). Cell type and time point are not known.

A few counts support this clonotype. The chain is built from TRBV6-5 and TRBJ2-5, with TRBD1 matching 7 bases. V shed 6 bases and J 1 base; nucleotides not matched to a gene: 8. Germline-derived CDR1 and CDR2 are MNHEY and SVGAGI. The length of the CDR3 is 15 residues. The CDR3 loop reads CASSPHDRAQETQYF. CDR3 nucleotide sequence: TGTGCCAGCAGCCCCCATGACAGGGCCCAAGAGACCCAGTACTTC.

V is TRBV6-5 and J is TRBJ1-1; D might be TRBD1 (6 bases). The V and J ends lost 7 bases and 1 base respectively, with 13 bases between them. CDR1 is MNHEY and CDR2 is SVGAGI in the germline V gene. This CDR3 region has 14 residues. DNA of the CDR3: TGTGCCAGCATCTCCGGGACACCGAACACTGAAGCTTTCTTT. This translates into CASISGTPNTEAFF.

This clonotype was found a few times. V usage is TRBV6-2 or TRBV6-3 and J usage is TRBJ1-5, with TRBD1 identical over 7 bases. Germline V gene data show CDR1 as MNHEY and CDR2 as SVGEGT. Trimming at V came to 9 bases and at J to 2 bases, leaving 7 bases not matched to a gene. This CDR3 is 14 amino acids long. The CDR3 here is CASQGGLGNQPQHF. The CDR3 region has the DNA TGTGCCAGTCAGGGGGGATTGGGCAATCAGCCCCAGCATTTT.